Following are 17 T cell receptor beta chains from one sample sequenced in a study of control samples from healthy donors and cancer patients. Here immunoSEQ multiplex PCR was the method, and the copy in TCRdb shows in-frame clones only, minus some. The sample has roughly 40,000 clones, around 90% seen once. Sequenced sample: blood. The receptors were sampled from a woman between 45 and 65 years old in good health.

The chain has TRBV6-1 and TRBJ1-2; D is undetermined. Between the trimmed V and J ends, which lost 3 bases and 2 bases, there was a span of 7 bases. There are 13 residues in the CDR3. Looked up from germline, CDR1 is MNHNS and CDR2 is SASEGT. The DNA for the CDR3 is TGTGCCAGCAGTGAGAGACGAAACTATGGCTACACCTTC. Translation gives CASSERRNYGYTF.

The CDR3 DNA follows: TGTGCCAGCAGGGAATACGACAGGGGGCGGAATGAAAAACTGTTTTTT. Translation gives CASREYDRGRNEKLFF. The chain has TRBV6-6 and TRBJ1-4; 10 nucleotides line up with TRBD1. Germline V gene data show CDR1 as MNHNY and CDR2 as SVGAGI (reference sequence). V dropped 6 bases and J dropped 5; count of bases not matched to a gene: 9. The CDR3 loop spans 16 amino acids.

This clone has just one count. The gene calls are TRBV7-2 and TRBJ2-4; no clear D gene. The CDR3 loop spans 12 amino acids. CDR1 SGHTA and CDR2 FQGNSA come from the germline V gene. Trimming removed 5 bases from V and 7 bases from J, with 9 bases in between. The CDR3 DNA follows: TGTGCCAGCAGCCCGGGCGTTAACATTCAGTACTTC. Its protein product is CASSPGVNIQYF.

The V and J genes are TRBV7-6 and TRBJ2-1; 7 bases fit TRBD2. Trimming took 5 bases from V and 2 from J; bases not matched to a gene: 9. The CDR3 spans 16 residues. Germline V gene data show CDR1 as SGHVS and CDR2 as FNYEAQ. CDR3 sequence: CASSASPGGTYNEQFF. The DNA for the CDR3 is TGTGCCAGCAGCGCTAGTCCGGGGGGTACCTACAATGAGCAGTTCTTC. Complete variable domain (other parts from reference TRBV7-6 and TRBJ2-1): GAGVSQSPRYKVTKRGQDVALRCDPISGHVSLYWYRQALGQGPEFLTYFNYEAQQDKSGLPNDRFSAERPEGSISTLTIQRTEQRDSAMYRCASSASPGGTYNEQFFGPGTRLTVL.

CDR3: CASTLPGGIGGYTF. The DNA of the CDR3 is TGTGCCAGCACCCTCCCGGGAGGTATAGGTGGCTACACCTTC. This chain joins TRBV28 and TRBJ1-2; no reliable D call. The germline V gene encodes CDR1 MDHEN and CDR2 SYDVKM. The CDR3 has 14 residues. V lost 7 bases and J 7 bases, leaving 19 bases between the germline ends.

V gene TRBV9 combines with J gene TRBJ2-1, with TRBD2 matching 10 bases. Losses at the gene ends were 2 bases for V and 7 bases for J; bases not matched to a gene: 6. The CDR3 has 15 amino acids. Germline V gene lookup returns CDR1 SGDLS and CDR2 YYNGEE. The DNA for the CDR3 is TGTGCCAGCAGCGTGAGCGGGGGGGCCAATAATGAGCAGTTCTTC. This codes for CASSVSGGANNEQFF.

The chain links TRBV5-5 to TRBJ2-7; 7 bases line up with TRBD1. V was pared by 4 bases and J by 3 bases, with 22 bases of the junction left unmatched. Germline V gene lookup returns CDR1 SGHKS and CDR2 YYEKEE (reference sequence). The CDR3 is made up of 19 amino acids. CDR3 DNA sequence: TGTGCCAGCAGCCAGAGATGGTCCCTGGGACAGCTTGATTTCTACGAGCAGTACTTC. Its protein product is CASSQRWSLGQLDFYEQYF.

The CDR3: CASSEGTAPHSNQPQHF. CDR3 nucleotides: TGTGCCAGCAGTGAAGGGACAGCCCCACATAGCAATCAGCCCCAGCATTTT. The chain has TRBV2 and TRBJ1-5; a possible D gene is TRBD1 (6 bases). The V and J ends lost 1 base and 0 bases respectively, with 13 bases between them. There are 17 residues in the CDR3. The germline CDR1 and CDR2 sequences are SNHLY and FYNNEI.

The chain carries TRBV6-6 and TRBJ1-5, with 10 bases matching TRBD1. This CDR3 contains 14 residues. Per the germline V gene, CDR1 is MNHNY and CDR2 is SVGAGI (reference sequence). Trimming cost V 6 bases and J 3 bases; bases outside gene matches: 2. The chain's CDR3 is CASRDRGPNQPQHF. CDR3 bases: TGTGCCAGCAGAGACAGGGGGCCCAATCAGCCCCAGCATTTT.

This clone was recorded only once. The genes are TRBV19 and TRBJ1-2; D call uncertain. Per the germline V gene, CDR1 is LNHDA and CDR2 is SQIVND (reference sequence). V lost 1 base, J lost 2 bases, and 5 bases lay in between. The CDR3 is 13 residues long. For the CDR3, the DNA is TGTGCCAGTAGTATAGCCGCGAACTATGGCTACACCTTC. Protein: CASSIAANYGYTF.

The chain joins TRBV19 to TRBJ1-6; no clear D. V was trimmed by 10 bases and J by 8 bases, leaving 15 bases between them. Germline CDR1 reads LNHDA; CDR2 reads SQIVND (reference sequence). The CDR3 sequence is 13 residues long. CDR3 in DNA: TGTGCCACCTCCGAAATTATCGATTCACCCCTCCACTTT. Translation gives CATSEIIDSPLHF.

This clone was seen a single time. The chain uses TRBV6-2 or TRBV6-3 and TRBJ2-7; D is perhaps TRBD1 (6 bases). Germline CDR1 and CDR2: MNHEY and SVGEGT. The CDR3 covers 12 residues. Trimming shortened V by 5 bases and J by 2 bases, and 7 bases separated the two germline ends. The CDR3 nucleotides are TGTGCCAGCAGTCGGACAGCCTACGAGCAGTACTTC. Protein product: CASSRTAYEQYF.

The chain couples TRBV7-2 to TRBJ1-1; TRBD1 is a possible D gene (6 bases). CDR1 is SGHTA and CDR2 is FQGNSA in the germline V gene. The V and J ends lost 5 bases and 1 base respectively, with 14 bases between them. The length of the CDR3 is 15 residues. CDR3 in DNA: TGTGCCAGCAGCCCCACAGGGAATAAGAACACTGAAGCTTTCTTT. It yields the protein CASSPTGNKNTEAFF.

This chain connects TRBV5-4 to TRBJ1-1; D gene uncertain. Trimming shortened V by 0 bases and J by 7 bases, and 7 bases separated the two germline ends. CDR1 is SGHNT, CDR2 YYREEE, per germline (reference sequence). The CDR3 runs 12 residues. This chain's CDR3 is CASSLVGFEAFF. CDR3 sequence (DNA): TGTGCCAGCAGCTTGGTTGGGTTTGAAGCTTTCTTT.

The chain uses TRBV14 and TRBJ1-2; TRBD1 agrees at 8 bases. This CDR3 comprises 15 residues. Trimming removed 0 bases from V and 7 bases from J; junction bases left unmatched: 7. In germline, CDR1 is SGHDN, CDR2 FVKESK. The CDR3 nucleotides read TGTGCCAGCAGCCAAGACCGACAGGGGATATCTGGCTACACCTTC. Translating gives CASSQDRQGISGYTF.

This sequence joins TRBV5-1 and TRBJ2-7; D is uncertain. The V gene's germline CDR1 is SGHRS and CDR2 YFSETQ. This CDR3 is built from 13 residues. V lost 0 bases and J lost 5, with 9 bases in between. DNA of the CDR3: TGCGCCAGCAGCTTGGAATTCTACCACGAGCAGTACTTC. This sequence encodes CASSLEFYHEQYF.

This clone was counted between two and nine times. The CDR3 DNA sequence: TGCGCCAGCAGCGACCAGAGGACAGGGGCCTATGGCTACACCTTC. It encodes CASSDQRTGAYGYTF. The chain has TRBV5-1 and TRBJ1-2; 9 bases are a match to TRBD1. The V segment lost 4 bases and the J segment 4 bases; nucleotides outside the gene matches: 8. CDR3 length: 15 amino acids. Germline CDR1 SGHRS, CDR2 YFSETQ.